The rows below give T cell receptor beta chains drawn from one sample of a study of vaccination and CD4 T cells after COVID-19. Their antigen targets remain unknown. TCRdb re-analysed the PCR reads in MiXCR, keeping a single row per CDR3 protein. The data hold fewer than 12,000 distinct CDR3 sequences, with roughly 28% observed a single time. The specimen sequenced was CD4+ T cells from blood, cultured in vitro. These receptors were obtained from a human donor who had recovered from COVID-19. The CDR3 runs from the conserved cysteine through the conserved F or W. Fields, in order: clone size, J gene, V gene, D gene, CDR3 protein, CDR3 DNA. A D gene is named only where the DNA matches it firmly. Clone size is shown for a subset of rows, as once, few, many or a class of expanded clone.

NA TRBJ2-2 TRBV20-1 TRBD2 CSARTSGTTGELFF TGCAGTGCTAGGACTAGCGGGACAACCGGGGAGCTGTTTTTT
NA TRBJ1-1 TRBV5-1 NA CASSLPDGTGNTEAFF TGCGCCAGCAGCTTGCCCGATGGGACGGGGAACACTGAAGCTTTCTTT
NA TRBJ1-5 TRBV12-5 NA CASGAGSGRQPQHF TGTGCTAGTGGTGCGGGGTCGGGAAGACAGCCCCAGCATTTT
NA TRBJ2-3 TRBV27 TRBD2 CATRRDLASGNTDTQYF TGTGCCACCCGCCGGGATCTGGCTAGCGGGAATACAGATACGCAGTATTTT
NA TRBJ2-1 TRBV10-3 TRBD2 CAISVSGGRALDEQFF TGTGCCATCAGTGTTTCTGGCGGGAGGGCCTTGGATGAGCAGTTCTTC
NA TRBJ2-3 TRBV19 NA CASSWQSTDTQYF TGTGCCAGTAGCTGGCAGAGCACAGATACGCAGTATTTT
few TRBJ2-7 TRBV5-1 TRBD1 CASSLAATGTYEQYF TGCGCCAGCAGCTTGGCCGCGACAGGGACCTACGAGCAGTACTTC
NA TRBJ2-1 TRBV5-1 NA CASSLMTDNEQFF TGCGCCAGCAGCTTGATGACAGACAATGAGCAGTTCTTC
NA TRBJ2-7 TRBV6-1 NA CASSGASYEQYF TGTGCCAGCAGTGGAGCTAGTTACGAGCAGTACTTC
few TRBJ2-7 TRBV11-2 NA CASSPPGAYEQYF TGTGCCAGCAGCCCCCCCGGGGCCTACGAGCAGTACTTC
few TRBJ1-1 TRBV7-3 NA CASSFLSGTEAFF TGTGCCAGCAGCTTCCTGTCAGGCACTGAAGCTTTCTTT
NA TRBJ1-1 TRBV5-1 NA CASSLSGMDTEAFF TGCGCCAGCAGCTTGTCCGGGATGGACACTGAAGCTTTCTTT
NA TRBJ2-7 TRBV6-5 TRBD2 CASSSTSGNSYEQYF TGTGCCAGCAGTTCGACTAGCGGGAACTCCTACGAGCAGTACTTC
NA TRBJ2-7 TRBV6-1 TRBD2 CASRREGGSYEQYF TGTGCCAGCAGACGGGAGGGCGGCTCCTACGAGCAGTACTTC
NA TRBJ1-5 TRBV30 TRBD1 CAWSVRRGLPDQPQHF TGTGCCTGGAGTGTACGGAGGGGGCTGCCGGATCAGCCCCAGCATTTT
few TRBJ2-1 TRBV25-1 NA CASSEGAVGGQFF TGTGCCAGCAGTGAAGGAGCGGTTGGCGGGCAGTTCTTC
NA TRBJ2-6 TRBV7-2 NA CASSLQAGPGANVLTF TGTGCCAGCAGCTTACAGGCAGGGCCCGGGGCCAACGTCCTGACTTTC
NA TRBJ1-1 TRBV15 NA CATSRDHRADEAFF TGTGCCACCAGCAGAGATCATCGGGCCGATGAAGCTTTCTTT
NA TRBJ1-2 TRBV18 NA CASSPDTSSGGYTF TGTGCCAGCTCGCCCGACACCTCCTCGGGGGGCTACACCTTC
NA TRBJ2-5 TRBV20-1 NA CSARDRGWYQETQYF TGCAGTGCTAGAGATCGGGGCTGGTACCAAGAGACCCAGTACTTC
NA TRBJ1-2 TRBV6-5 TRBD1 CASSSSRTGNYGYTF TGTGCCAGCAGTTCTTCTCGGACAGGGAACTATGGCTACACCTTC
medium-sized TRBJ1-2 TRBV20-1 TRBD1 CSARGQTNYGYTF TGCAGTGCTAGGGGACAGACCAACTATGGCTACACCTTC
few TRBJ2-3 TRBV29-1 TRBD2 CSAHRAGGGTDTQYF TGCAGCGCCCACAGAGCGGGAGGAGGCACAGATACGCAGTATTTT
few TRBJ1-2 TRBV29-1 NA CSVSGIRGGYTF TGCAGCGTTTCCGGGATTCGGGGTGGCTACACCTTC
few TRBJ2-1 TRBV24-1 NA CATSVSDEQFF TGTGCCACCAGTGTTAGCGATGAGCAGTTCTTC
few TRBJ2-7 TRBV20-1 TRBD2 CSARLTSGSWEQYF TGCAGTGCGAGACTAACTAGCGGGAGTTGGGAGCAGTACTTC